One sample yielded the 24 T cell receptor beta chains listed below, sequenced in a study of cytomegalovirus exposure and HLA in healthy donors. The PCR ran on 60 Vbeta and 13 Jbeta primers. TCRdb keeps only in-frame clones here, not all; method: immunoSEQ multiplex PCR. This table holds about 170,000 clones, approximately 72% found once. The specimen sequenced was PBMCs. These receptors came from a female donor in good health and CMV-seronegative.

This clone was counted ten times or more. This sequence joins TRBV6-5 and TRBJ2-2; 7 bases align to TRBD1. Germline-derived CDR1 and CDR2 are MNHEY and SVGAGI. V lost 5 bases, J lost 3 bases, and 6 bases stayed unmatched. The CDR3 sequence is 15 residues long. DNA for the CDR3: TGTGCCAGCAGTACCGGACAGGACTACACCGGGGAGCTGTTTTTT. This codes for CASSTGQDYTGELFF.

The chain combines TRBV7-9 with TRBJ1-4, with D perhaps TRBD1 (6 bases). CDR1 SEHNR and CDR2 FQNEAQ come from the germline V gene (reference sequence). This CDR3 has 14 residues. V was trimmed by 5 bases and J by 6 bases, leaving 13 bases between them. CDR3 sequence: CASSRVGADEKLFF. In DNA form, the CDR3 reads TGTGCCAGCAGCCGCGTGGGGGCGGATGAAAAACTGTTTTTT.

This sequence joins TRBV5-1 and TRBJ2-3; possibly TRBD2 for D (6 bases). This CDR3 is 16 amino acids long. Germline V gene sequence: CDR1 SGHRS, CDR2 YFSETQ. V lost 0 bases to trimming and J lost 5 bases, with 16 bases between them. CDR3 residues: CASSLGILVEGDTQYF. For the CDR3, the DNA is TGCGCCAGCAGCTTGGGGATACTAGTGGAGGGAGATACGCAGTATTTT. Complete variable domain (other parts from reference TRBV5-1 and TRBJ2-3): KAGVTQTPRYLIKTRGQQVTLSCSPISGHRSVSWYQQTPGQGLQFLFEYFSETQRNKGNFPGRFSGRQFSNSRSEMNVSTLELGDSALYLCASSLGILVEGDTQYFGPGTRLTVL.

CDR3 bases: TGTGCCATCAGTAAAGGGACAGGTCAAGAGACCCAGTACTTC. Protein product: CAISKGTGQETQYF. The J gene is TRBJ2-5, the V gene TRBV10-3, with TRBD1 matching 8 bases. J was trimmed by 2 bases and V by 5 bases; bases with no gene match: 4. Looked up from germline, CDR1 is ENHRY and CDR2 is SYGVKD. The CDR3 spans 14 residues.

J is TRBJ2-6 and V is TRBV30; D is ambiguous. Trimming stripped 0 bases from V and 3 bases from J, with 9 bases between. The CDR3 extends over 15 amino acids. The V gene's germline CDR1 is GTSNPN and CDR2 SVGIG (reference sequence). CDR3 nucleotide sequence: TGTGCCTGGAGTGTAGATTCGGGTGGGGCCAACGTCCTGACTTTC. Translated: CAWSVDSGGANVLTF.

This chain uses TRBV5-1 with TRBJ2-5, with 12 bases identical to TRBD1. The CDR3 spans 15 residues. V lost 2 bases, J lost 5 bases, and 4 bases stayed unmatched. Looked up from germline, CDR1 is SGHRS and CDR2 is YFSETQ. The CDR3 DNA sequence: TGCGCCAGCAGCTTCGGGACAGGGGGCTTGGAGACCCAGTACTTC. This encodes CASSFGTGGLETQYF.

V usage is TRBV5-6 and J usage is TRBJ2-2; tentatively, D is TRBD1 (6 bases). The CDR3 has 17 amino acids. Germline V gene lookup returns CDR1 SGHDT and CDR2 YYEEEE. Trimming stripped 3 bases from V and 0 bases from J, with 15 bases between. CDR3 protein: CASSSETGTSNTGELFF. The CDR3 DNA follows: TGTGCCAGCAGCTCCGAAACCGGGACATCGAACACCGGGGAGCTGTTTTTT.

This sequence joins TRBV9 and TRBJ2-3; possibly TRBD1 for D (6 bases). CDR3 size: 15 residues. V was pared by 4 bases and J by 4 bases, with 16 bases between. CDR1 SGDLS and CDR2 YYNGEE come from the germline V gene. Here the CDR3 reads CASSLDDGGPDTQYF. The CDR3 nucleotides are TGTGCCAGCAGCCTCGATGATGGGGGCCCAGATACGCAGTATTTT.

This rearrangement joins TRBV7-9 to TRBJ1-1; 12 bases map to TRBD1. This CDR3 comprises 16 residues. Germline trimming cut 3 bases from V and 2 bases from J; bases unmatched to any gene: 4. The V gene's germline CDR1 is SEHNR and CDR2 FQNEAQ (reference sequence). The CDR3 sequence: CASSFPGQGANTEAFF. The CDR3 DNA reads TGTGCCAGCAGCTTTCCGGGACAGGGGGCTAACACTGAAGCTTTCTTT.

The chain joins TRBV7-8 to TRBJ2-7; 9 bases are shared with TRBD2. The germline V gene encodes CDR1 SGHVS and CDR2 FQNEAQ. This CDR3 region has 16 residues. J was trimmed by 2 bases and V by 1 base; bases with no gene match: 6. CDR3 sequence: CASSLEGAGGPYEQYF. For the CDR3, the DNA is TGTGCCAGCAGCTTAGAAGGGGCGGGAGGGCCCTACGAGCAGTACTTC.

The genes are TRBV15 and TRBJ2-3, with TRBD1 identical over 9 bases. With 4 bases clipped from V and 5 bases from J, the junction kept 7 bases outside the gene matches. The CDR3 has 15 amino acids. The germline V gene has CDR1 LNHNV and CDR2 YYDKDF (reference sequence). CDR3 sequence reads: CATSIRQGGGDTQYF. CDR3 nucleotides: TGTGCCACCAGCATCAGACAGGGGGGGGGAGATACGCAGTATTTT.

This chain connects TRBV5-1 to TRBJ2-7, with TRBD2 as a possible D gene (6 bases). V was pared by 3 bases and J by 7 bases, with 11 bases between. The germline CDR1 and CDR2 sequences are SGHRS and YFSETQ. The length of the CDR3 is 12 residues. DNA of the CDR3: TGCGCCAGCAGCTCCAATCGGGAGGAGCAGTACTTC. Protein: CASSSNREEQYF.

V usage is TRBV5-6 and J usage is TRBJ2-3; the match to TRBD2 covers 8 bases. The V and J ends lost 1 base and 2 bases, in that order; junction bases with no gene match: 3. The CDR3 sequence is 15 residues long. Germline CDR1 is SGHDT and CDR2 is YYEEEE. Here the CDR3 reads CASSLTSGLTDTQYF. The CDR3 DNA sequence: TGTGCCAGCAGCTTGACTAGCGGACTCACAGATACGCAGTATTTT. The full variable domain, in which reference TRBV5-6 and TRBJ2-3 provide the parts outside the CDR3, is DAGVTQSPTHLIKTRGQQVTLRCSPKSGHDTVSWYQQALGQGPQFIFQYYEEEERQRGNFPDRFSGHQFPNYSSELNVNALLLGDSALYLCASSLTSGLTDTQYFGPGTRLTVL.

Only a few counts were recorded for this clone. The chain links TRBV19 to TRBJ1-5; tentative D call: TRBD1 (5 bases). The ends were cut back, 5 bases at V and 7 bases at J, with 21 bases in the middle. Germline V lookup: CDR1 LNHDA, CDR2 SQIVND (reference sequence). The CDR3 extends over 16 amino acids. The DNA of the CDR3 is TGTGCCAGTAGTGCCTTGATGGGGCGCGGCATACAGCCCCAGCATTTT. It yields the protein CASSALMGRGIQPQHF.

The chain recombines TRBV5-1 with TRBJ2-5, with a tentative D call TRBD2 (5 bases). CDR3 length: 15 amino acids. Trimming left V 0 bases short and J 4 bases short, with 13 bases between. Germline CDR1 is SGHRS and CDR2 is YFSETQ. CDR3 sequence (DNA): TGCGCCAGCAGCTTGGTGTCTAGCTCTCTAGAGACCCAGTACTTC. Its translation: CASSLVSSSLETQYF.

CDR3 in amino acids: CASSEGPSSSYNSPLHF. For the CDR3, the DNA is TGTGCCAGCAGTGAGGGGCCTTCTAGCTCCTATAATTCACCCCTCCACTTT. The rearrangement links TRBV6-1 to TRBJ1-6; D might be TRBD1 (5 bases). The CDR3 consists of 17 residues. The V gene lost 3 bases and the J gene lost 0 bases, with 12 bases spanning the gap. Germline CDR1 MNHNS, CDR2 SASEGT.

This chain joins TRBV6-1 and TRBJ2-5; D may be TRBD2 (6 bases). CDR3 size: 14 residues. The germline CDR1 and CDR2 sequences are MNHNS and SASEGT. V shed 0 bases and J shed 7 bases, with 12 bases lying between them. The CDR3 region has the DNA TGTGCCAGCAGTGAAGCTCACTTGGGGGGGACCCAGTACTTC. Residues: CASSEAHLGGTQYF.

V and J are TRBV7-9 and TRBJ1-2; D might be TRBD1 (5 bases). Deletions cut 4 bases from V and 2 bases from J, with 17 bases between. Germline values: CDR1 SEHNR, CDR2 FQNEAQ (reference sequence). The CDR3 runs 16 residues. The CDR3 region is CASSSMTDLQNYGYTF. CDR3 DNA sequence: TGTGCCAGCAGCTCGATGACAGATCTACAAAACTATGGCTACACCTTC.

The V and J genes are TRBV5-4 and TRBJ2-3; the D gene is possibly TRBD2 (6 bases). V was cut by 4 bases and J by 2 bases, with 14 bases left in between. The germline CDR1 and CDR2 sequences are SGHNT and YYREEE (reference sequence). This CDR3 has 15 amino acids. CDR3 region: CASSGRDFLTDTQYF. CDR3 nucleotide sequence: TGTGCCAGCAGCGGCCGGGACTTCCTCACAGATACGCAGTATTTT.

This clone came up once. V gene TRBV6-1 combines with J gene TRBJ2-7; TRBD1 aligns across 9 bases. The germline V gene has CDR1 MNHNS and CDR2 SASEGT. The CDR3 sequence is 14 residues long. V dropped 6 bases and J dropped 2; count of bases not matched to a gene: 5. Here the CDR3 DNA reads TGTGCCAGCAGCCGGGGACAGGGAGCCTACGAGCAGTACTTC. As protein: CASSRGQGAYEQYF.

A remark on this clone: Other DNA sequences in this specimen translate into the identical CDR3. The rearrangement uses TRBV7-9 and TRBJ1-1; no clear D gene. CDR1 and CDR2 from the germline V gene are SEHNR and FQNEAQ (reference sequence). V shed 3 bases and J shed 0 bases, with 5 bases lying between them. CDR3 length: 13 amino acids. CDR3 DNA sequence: TGTGCCAGCAGCTTTCAGGTGAACACTGAAGCTTTCTTT. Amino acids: CASSFQVNTEAFF.

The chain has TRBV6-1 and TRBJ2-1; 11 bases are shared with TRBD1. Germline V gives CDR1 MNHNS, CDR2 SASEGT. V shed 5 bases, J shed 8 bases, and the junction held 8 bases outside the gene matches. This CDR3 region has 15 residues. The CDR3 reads CASSPDRGLGYEQFF. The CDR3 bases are TGTGCCAGCAGTCCGGACAGGGGGCTTGGGTATGAGCAGTTCTTC.

The CDR3 region has the DNA TGTGCCATCACCGAGGGGAGACAGGGGGGTTTTGGGAACACTGAAGCTTTCTTT. This codes for CAITEGRQGGFGNTEAFF. This chain connects TRBV10-3 to TRBJ1-1; 9 nucleotides agree with TRBD1. In germline, CDR1 is ENHRY, CDR2 SYGVKD. The CDR3 spans 18 residues. V gave up 7 bases and J gave up 1 base; unmatched junction bases: 16.

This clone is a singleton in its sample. CDR3 loop: CASSTPRQGGTGELFF. The CDR3 DNA is TGTGCCAGTAGTACCCCACGACAGGGCGGAACCGGGGAGCTGTTTTTT. The chain uses TRBV19 and TRBJ2-2; 7 bases align to TRBD1. This CDR3 has 16 residues. Germline V gene lookup returns CDR1 LNHDA and CDR2 SQIVND (reference sequence). Unmatched junction bases numbered 10, after V lost 4 bases and J lost 5 bases.